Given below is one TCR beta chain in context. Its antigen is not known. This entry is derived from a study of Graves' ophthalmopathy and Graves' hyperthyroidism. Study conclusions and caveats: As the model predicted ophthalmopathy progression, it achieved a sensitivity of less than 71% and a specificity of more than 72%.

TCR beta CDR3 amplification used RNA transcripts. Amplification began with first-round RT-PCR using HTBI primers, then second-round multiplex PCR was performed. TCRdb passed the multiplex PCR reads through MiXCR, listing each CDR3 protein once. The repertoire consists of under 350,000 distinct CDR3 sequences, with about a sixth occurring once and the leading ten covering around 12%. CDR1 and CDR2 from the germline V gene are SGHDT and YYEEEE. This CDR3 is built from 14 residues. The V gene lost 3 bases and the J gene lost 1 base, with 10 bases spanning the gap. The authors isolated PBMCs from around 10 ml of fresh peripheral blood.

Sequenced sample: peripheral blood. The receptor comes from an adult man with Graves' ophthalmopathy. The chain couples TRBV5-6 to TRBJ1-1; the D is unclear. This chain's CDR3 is CASSSTPSNTEAFF. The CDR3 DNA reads TGTGCCAGCAGCTCGACACCTTCGAACACTGAAGCTTTCTTT.